These 16 T cell receptor beta chains share one sample of origin, sequenced in a study of blood T cell repertoires in COVID-19. Using immunoSEQ multiplex PCR, the repertoire was profiled, and TCRdb retains in-frame clones only, with some absent. The sample yields about 300,000 clones, 85% to 90% seen once. The sequencing input was PBMCs or T cells enriched from blood (not recorded which). All receptors derive from a man under 40 who had recovered from COVID-19.

The chain joins TRBV5-6 to TRBJ2-7; 10 bases align to TRBD2. This CDR3 is built from 16 residues. Looked up from germline, CDR1 is SGHDT and CDR2 is YYEEEE. J was trimmed by 6 bases and V by 3 bases; bases with no gene match: 12. The CDR3 nucleotides are TGTGCCAGCAGCTCCCCTCGGACGCTAGCGGGAGCCGAGCAGTACTTC. Translated: CASSSPRTLAGAEQYF.

The chain links TRBV7-9 to TRBJ2-1; no clear D. Germline V gene lookup returns CDR1 SEHNR and CDR2 FQNEAQ (reference sequence). V lost 1 base and J lost 5, with 3 bases in between. The CDR3 covers 12 residues. CDR3 sequence: CASSLVNNEQFF. CDR3 DNA: TGTGCCAGCAGCTTAGTTAACAATGAGCAGTTCTTC.

V gene TRBV2 combines with J gene TRBJ2-5, with D possibly being TRBD1 (5 bases). Looked up from germline, CDR1 is SNHLY and CDR2 is FYNNEI. The CDR3 consists of 18 residues. The germline V and J ends were trimmed by 2 bases and 1 base, with 20 bases remaining between them. CDR3 loop: CASSERLRVAPVQETQYF. The CDR3 DNA sequence: TGTGCCAGCAGTGAACGCCTCAGGGTGGCTCCAGTCCAAGAGACCCAGTACTTC.

V and J are TRBV19 and TRBJ2-5; the match to TRBD1 covers 7 bases. CDR1 is LNHDA and CDR2 is SQIVND in the germline V gene (reference sequence). This CDR3 has 14 amino acids. V lost 9 bases and J lost 3; bases outside the gene matches: 10. The CDR3 DNA reads as TGTGCCAGCGGGGACAGTTTAGGAGAAGAGACCCAGTACTTC. It codes for CASGDSLGEETQYF.

The rearrangement joins TRBV6-5 to TRBJ1-2; 7 bases map to TRBD1. Germline V gives CDR1 MNHEY, CDR2 SVGAGI. The CDR3 sequence is 11 residues long. After removal of 11 bases from V and 6 bases from J, the junction contained 6 bases not matched to a gene. CDR3 sequence: CAVGRGNGYTF. The CDR3 region has the DNA TGTGCCGTGGGCAGGGGGAATGGCTACACCTTC.

The rearrangement joins TRBV5-1 to TRBJ2-2; weak D call: TRBD1 (5 bases). The CDR3 sequence is 15 residues long. V lost 0 bases and J lost 1, with 7 bases in between. Looked up from germline, CDR1 is SGHRS and CDR2 is YFSETQ. The DNA for the CDR3 is TGCGCCAGCAGCTTGGGGACACTGAACACCGGGGAGCTGTTTTTT. Amino acid sequence: CASSLGTLNTGELFF.

The chain recombines TRBV11-3 with TRBJ2-2; TRBD2 might be the D (6 bases). Germline V gives CDR1 SGHNT, CDR2 YENEEA. Between the trimmed V and J ends, which lost 5 bases and 5 bases, there was a span of 12 bases. The CDR3 has 14 residues. This chain's CDR3 is CASSMGLGTGELFF. CDR3 sequence (DNA): TGTGCCAGCAGCATGGGACTGGGGACCGGGGAGCTGTTTTTT.

J is TRBJ2-7 and V is TRBV5-6; D unclear. V lost 4 bases and J 3 bases, leaving 8 bases between the germline ends. CDR3 length equals 12 residues. Germline V CDR1 and CDR2: SGHDT, YYEEEE. The CDR3 reads CASSRPSYEQYF. CDR3 nucleotide sequence: TGTGCCAGCAGCCGACCTAGCTACGAGCAGTACTTC.

V usage is TRBV5-4 and J usage is TRBJ2-1; 8 bases match TRBD1. This CDR3 has 15 amino acids. The germline CDR1 and CDR2 sequences are SGHNT and YYREEE (reference sequence). The ends lost 1 base at V and 3 bases at J; junction bases unmatched: 3. The CDR3 bases are TGTGCCAGCAGCTTGACAGGGGGTTACTACAATGAGCAGTTCTTC. It specifies CASSLTGGYYNEQFF.

This chain links TRBV6-5 with TRBJ1-2, with TRBD1 matching 9 bases. The length of the CDR3 is 15 residues. CDR1 MNHEY and CDR2 SVGAGI come from the germline V gene. After removal of 5 bases from V and 8 bases from J, the junction contained 12 bases not matched to a gene. The chain's CDR3 is CASSKRTGDFGGYTF. The DNA of the CDR3 is TGTGCCAGCAGTAAACGGACAGGGGATTTTGGGGGCTACACCTTC.

The sample holds one count of this clone. The V and J genes are TRBV5-8 and TRBJ2-1; TRBD1 matches at 7 bases. Germline assignment: CDR1 SGHTS and CDR2 YDEGEE. This CDR3 has 13 amino acids. The ends lost 4 bases at V and 16 bases at J; junction bases unmatched: 14. The CDR3 protein is CASSRSRQGWKFF. DNA of the CDR3: TGTGCCAGCAGCCGAAGCCGACAGGGTTGGAAATTCTTC.

V and J are TRBV5-8 and TRBJ2-7; 7 bases are shared with TRBD1. Germline lookup yields CDR1 SGHTS and CDR2 YDEGEE. V shed 3 bases, J shed 4 bases, and the junction held 4 bases outside the gene matches. The CDR3 is made up of 13 amino acids. CDR3 DNA: TGTGCCAGCAGCTGGGGGACAGCTTACGAGCAGTACTTC. This codes for CASSWGTAYEQYF.

This clone has only one observation. The chain links TRBV5-8 to TRBJ1-3; tentative D call: TRBD1 (5 bases). The CDR3 covers 15 residues. V was cut by 0 bases and J by 2 bases, with 9 bases left in between. The V gene's germline CDR1 is SGHTS and CDR2 YDEGEE. The CDR3 spells CASSLGRVAGNTIYF. The CDR3 nucleotides read TGTGCCAGCAGCTTGGGCAGGGTGGCTGGAAACACCATATATTTT.

This chain connects TRBV7-2 to TRBJ2-3; 11 bases line up with TRBD2. V lost 0 bases, J lost 0 bases, and 17 bases stayed unmatched. Germline V lookup: CDR1 SGHTA, CDR2 FQGNSA. CDR3 length: 22 residues. CDR3 bases: TGTGCCAGCAGCTTAGCGTGGGCTAGCGGGGGGTCCGAGCTATATAGCACAGATACGCAGTATTTT. Protein product: CASSLAWASGGSELYSTDTQYF.

This chain uses TRBV5-5 with TRBJ2-3, with TRBD1 as a possible D gene (5 bases). In germline, CDR1 is SGHKS, CDR2 YYEKEE (reference sequence). V shed 0 bases and J shed 0 bases, with 8 bases lying between them. This CDR3 has 15 residues. In DNA form, the CDR3 reads TGTGCCAGCAGCTTGGAAGGGGTTAGCACAGATACGCAGTATTTT. It yields the protein CASSLEGVSTDTQYF.

The chain couples TRBV12-3 or TRBV12-4 to TRBJ2-5; 7 bases are a match to TRBD2. The V segment lost 6 bases and the J segment 9 bases; nucleotides outside the gene matches: 7. The CDR3 runs to 12 residues. The CDR3 sequence: CASSRGLQPQYF. CDR3 nucleotides: TGTGCCAGCAGCCGGGGACTACAACCCCAGTACTTC.